These T cell receptor beta chains were read from a single sample in a study of CD8 T cells in Susac syndrome. Via MiXCR, TCRdb re-called the immunoSEQ multiplex PCR reads, giving one row per CDR3 protein. The table records some 210,000 distinct CDR3 sequences, about 94% of them present only once. Sequencing used CD4+ T cells from PBMCs. Receptor source: a human donor with Susac syndrome. Each CDR3 is given with its conserved first and last residue. The order of the fields is V gene, D gene, CDR3 length, clone size, J gene, CDR3 DNA, CDR3 protein. A D gene is named only where the DNA matches it firmly. Clone size is not always given. Where it is, it says once, few, many or a class for expanded clones.

v_gene: TRBV29-1
d_gene: -
len: 12
abundance: -
j_gene: TRBJ2-7
CDR3nt: TGCAGCGTCGCGGTGGGGCCCTACGAGCAGTACTTC
CDR3aa: CSVAVGPYEQYF

v_gene: TRBV10-2
d_gene: -
len: 11
abundance: -
j_gene: TRBJ2-7
CDR3nt: TGCGCCAGCAGTGGGACGTCATTACCCAACTTC
CDR3aa: CASSGTSLPNF

v_gene: TRBV20-1
d_gene: -
len: 14
abundance: -
j_gene: TRBJ1-6
CDR3nt: TGCAGTGCCAGACGAGGGGCAAGCAATTCACCCCTCCACTTT
CDR3aa: CSARRGASNSPLHF

v_gene: TRBV7-2
d_gene: -
len: 14
abundance: -
j_gene: TRBJ2-5
CDR3nt: TGTGCCAGCAGCTCCCACGGAGCAATGGAGACCCAGTACTTC
CDR3aa: CASSSHGAMETQYF

v_gene: TRBV7-8
d_gene: -
len: 15
abundance: -
j_gene: TRBJ2-1
CDR3nt: TGTGCCAGCAGGTCTAGCGAACAGCTGATGGATGAGCAGTTCTTC
CDR3aa: CASRSSEQLMDEQFF

v_gene: TRBV9
d_gene: -
len: 16
abundance: -
j_gene: TRBJ2-2
CDR3nt: TGTGCCAGCAGCGTAGGGGTGCGGGGGCGAACCGGGGAGCTGTTTTTT
CDR3aa: CASSVGVRGRTGELFF

v_gene: TRBV10-3
d_gene: -
len: 16
abundance: -
j_gene: TRBJ1-5
CDR3nt: TGTGCCATCAGTGAGAGGTGGGGGGATAGCAATCAGCCCCAGCATTTT
CDR3aa: CAISERWGDSNQPQHF

v_gene: TRBV30
d_gene: -
len: 13
abundance: -
j_gene: TRBJ1-1
CDR3nt: TGTGCCTGGAAATCGGGGGGGAACACTGAAGCTTTCTTT
CDR3aa: CAWKSGGNTEAFF

v_gene: TRBV7-9
d_gene: -
len: 11
abundance: few
j_gene: TRBJ1-2
CDR3nt: TGTGCCAGCAGTCCCAGTGAAGGCTACACCTTC
CDR3aa: CASSPSEGYTF

v_gene: TRBV15
d_gene: -
len: 14
abundance: -
j_gene: TRBJ2-7
CDR3nt: TGTGCCACCAGCAGAGATCCGGTTGGTTACGAGCAGTACTTC
CDR3aa: CATSRDPVGYEQYF

v_gene: TRBV29-1
d_gene: TRBD1
len: 13
abundance: -
j_gene: TRBJ1-5
CDR3nt: TGCAGCGTTGGGGACAGGGGCAATCAGCCCCAGCATTTT
CDR3aa: CSVGDRGNQPQHF

v_gene: TRBV5-1
d_gene: -
len: 15
abundance: -
j_gene: TRBJ1-1
CDR3nt: TGCGCCAGCAGCTTGGATGTGCCCGGGGACACTGAAGTTTTCTTT
CDR3aa: CASSLDVPGDTEVFF

v_gene: TRBV14
d_gene: -
len: 17
abundance: once
j_gene: TRBJ1-4
CDR3nt: TGTGCCAGCAGCCAAGCTACAGGGTTTTCGACTAATGAAAAACTGTTTTTT
CDR3aa: CASSQATGFSTNEKLFF

v_gene: TRBV12-3/TRBV12-4
d_gene: TRBD1
len: 16
abundance: -
j_gene: TRBJ2-7
CDR3nt: TGTGCCAGCAGTGACCCCGGGACAGGCCTTTCCTACGAGCAGTACTTC
CDR3aa: CASSDPGTGLSYEQYF

v_gene: TRBV20-1
d_gene: -
len: 11
abundance: -
j_gene: TRBJ1-2
CDR3nt: TGCAGTGCTAGAGTTGCAGGGGTCTACACCTTC
CDR3aa: CSARVAGVYTF

v_gene: TRBV4-3
d_gene: -
len: 14
abundance: -
j_gene: TRBJ1-2
CDR3nt: TGCGCCAGCAGCCAAGTTAACAGGAACTATGGCTACACCTTC
CDR3aa: CASSQVNRNYGYTF

v_gene: TRBV25-1
d_gene: -
len: 15
abundance: -
j_gene: TRBJ1-2
CDR3nt: TGTGCCAGCAGTGATCGCAACACAGGGTCCCATGGCTACACCTTC
CDR3aa: CASSDRNTGSHGYTF

v_gene: TRBV28
d_gene: -
len: 14
abundance: -
j_gene: TRBJ2-1
CDR3nt: TGTGCCAGCAGTTTTTCAGGGGCAAGGAATGAGCAGTTCTTC
CDR3aa: CASSFSGARNEQFF

v_gene: TRBV20-1
d_gene: -
len: 8
abundance: once
j_gene: TRBJ1-1
CDR3nt: TGCACCGACACTGAAGCTTTCTTT
CDR3aa: CTDTEAFF

v_gene: TRBV7-9
d_gene: -
len: 14
abundance: -
j_gene: TRBJ1-2
CDR3nt: TGTGCCAGCAGCATAGTCGGGGCACCATCCGGCTACACCTTC
CDR3aa: CASSIVGAPSGYTF

v_gene: TRBV28
d_gene: -
len: 13
abundance: -
j_gene: TRBJ2-1
CDR3nt: TGTGCCAGCCGGGGGATCTCCTACAATGAGCAGTTCTTC
CDR3aa: CASRGISYNEQFF

v_gene: TRBV6-2/TRBV6-3
d_gene: TRBD1
len: 15
abundance: -
j_gene: TRBJ1-5
CDR3nt: TGTGCCAGCAGAGAGACAGGGGCCGACAATCAGCCCCAGCATTTT
CDR3aa: CASRETGADNQPQHF

v_gene: TRBV29-1
d_gene: -
len: 14
abundance: -
j_gene: TRBJ2-1
CDR3nt: TGCAGCGTTGACGGGCAGCCCCAGGGCAATGAGCAGTTCTTC
CDR3aa: CSVDGQPQGNEQFF

v_gene: TRBV30
d_gene: TRBD1
len: 14
abundance: -
j_gene: TRBJ1-6
CDR3nt: TGTGCCTGGAGTGTACTAGGGGGCAATTCACCCCTCCACTTT
CDR3aa: CAWSVLGGNSPLHF

v_gene: TRBV3-1
d_gene: TRBD1
len: 16
abundance: -
j_gene: TRBJ1-3
CDR3nt: TGTGCCAGCAGCCTTAAAACAGGGGGCACCGGAAACACCATATATTTT
CDR3aa: CASSLKTGGTGNTIYF

v_gene: TRBV14
d_gene: -
len: 11
abundance: -
j_gene: TRBJ2-2
CDR3nt: TGTGCCAGCAGCCAGCTCGGGGAGCTGTTTTTT
CDR3aa: CASSQLGELFF

v_gene: TRBV6-6
d_gene: -
len: 13
abundance: -
j_gene: TRBJ2-7
CDR3nt: TGTGCCAGCAGTTACTCGGTTGGGGGCGAGCAGTACTTC
CDR3aa: CASSYSVGGEQYF

v_gene: TRBV5-6
d_gene: -
len: 14
abundance: -
j_gene: TRBJ2-7
CDR3nt: TGTGCCAGCAGCTTGGGCCGGAGGGGCTACGAGCAGTACTTC
CDR3aa: CASSLGRRGYEQYF

v_gene: TRBV7-2
d_gene: -
len: 14
abundance: -
j_gene: TRBJ2-2
CDR3nt: TGTGCCAGCAGTTCAGAGGGGGATACCGGGGAGCTGTTTTTT
CDR3aa: CASSSEGDTGELFF

v_gene: TRBV20-1
d_gene: -
len: 13
abundance: -
j_gene: TRBJ2-2
CDR3nt: TGCAGTGCTGGGAACCAGAACACCGGGGAGCTGTTTTTT
CDR3aa: CSAGNQNTGELFF

v_gene: TRBV4-3
d_gene: -
len: 14
abundance: -
j_gene: TRBJ2-5
CDR3nt: TGCGCCAGCAGCCAAGTAGGGATTCAAGAGACCCAGTACTTC
CDR3aa: CASSQVGIQETQYF

v_gene: TRBV18
d_gene: TRBD1
len: 16
abundance: -
j_gene: TRBJ2-5
CDR3nt: TGTGCCAGCTCACCGCTATCCGGGACAGAAAAAGAGACCCAGTACTTC
CDR3aa: CASSPLSGTEKETQYF

v_gene: TRBV12-3/TRBV12-4
d_gene: TRBD1
len: 15
abundance: -
j_gene: TRBJ1-4
CDR3nt: TGTGCCAGCAGGGGGACAGGGGGCTCTAATGAAAAACTGTTTTTT
CDR3aa: CASRGTGGSNEKLFF

v_gene: TRBV20-1
d_gene: -
len: 14
abundance: -
j_gene: TRBJ2-3
CDR3nt: TGCAGTGCTAGAAGGACAGCCAGCACAGATACGCAGTATTTT
CDR3aa: CSARRTASTDTQYF

v_gene: TRBV14
d_gene: -
len: 13
abundance: -
j_gene: TRBJ1-6
CDR3nt: TGTGCCAGCAGCCCGAAAACCAATTCACCCCTCCACTTT
CDR3aa: CASSPKTNSPLHF

v_gene: TRBV24-1
d_gene: -
len: 15
abundance: -
j_gene: TRBJ2-2
CDR3nt: TGTGCCACGGTACGGCAGGGTCCAAGCACCGGGGAGCTGTTTTTT
CDR3aa: CATVRQGPSTGELFF

v_gene: TRBV6-5
d_gene: TRBD1
len: 15
abundance: -
j_gene: TRBJ1-6
CDR3nt: TGTGCCAGCAGGTCCAGGGGGGCCCAACCTACACCCCTCCACTTT
CDR3aa: CASRSRGAQPTPLHF

v_gene: TRBV5-1
d_gene: TRBD2
len: 13
abundance: -
j_gene: TRBJ2-1
CDR3nt: TGCGCCAGCAGCTTGGCGGCTAGCGGGGAGCAGTTCTTC
CDR3aa: CASSLAASGEQFF

v_gene: TRBV9
d_gene: -
len: 16
abundance: -
j_gene: TRBJ1-4
CDR3nt: TGTGCCAGCAGCCCGTCCCCGAGCCTAGATCTCGAAAAACTGTTTTTT
CDR3aa: CASSPSPSLDLEKLFF

v_gene: TRBV7-9
d_gene: -
len: 14
abundance: -
j_gene: TRBJ2-7
CDR3nt: TGTGCCAGCAGCTTAGATACGGGTTCCTACGAGCAGTACTTC
CDR3aa: CASSLDTGSYEQYF

v_gene: TRBV5-1
d_gene: TRBD2
len: 14
abundance: -
j_gene: TRBJ2-5
CDR3nt: TGCGCCAGCAGCTTGGAGTCTAGCGGAGAGACCCAGTACTTC
CDR3aa: CASSLESSGETQYF

v_gene: TRBV20-1
d_gene: -
len: 14
abundance: -
j_gene: TRBJ1-1
CDR3nt: TGCAGTGCTAGACGCGGGAGTAGGAACACTGAAGCTTTCTTT
CDR3aa: CSARRGSRNTEAFF

v_gene: TRBV7-3
d_gene: -
len: 14
abundance: -
j_gene: TRBJ1-6
CDR3nt: TGTGCCAGCAGCGCCGGGCCCCTGGGATCACCCCTCCACTTT
CDR3aa: CASSAGPLGSPLHF

v_gene: TRBV7-2
d_gene: -
len: 13
abundance: -
j_gene: TRBJ2-3
CDR3nt: TGTGCCAGCAGCTTAGGGGGGGGCCCGGTGCGGTATTTT
CDR3aa: CASSLGGGPVRYF

v_gene: TRBV30
d_gene: TRBD1
len: 13
abundance: -
j_gene: TRBJ2-7
CDR3nt: TGTGCCTTCCCCGGGACAGGGGACTACGAGCAGTACTTC
CDR3aa: CAFPGTGDYEQYF

v_gene: TRBV5-1
d_gene: -
len: 11
abundance: -
j_gene: TRBJ1-2
CDR3nt: TGCGCCAGCACATCGGGGAATGGCTACACCTTC
CDR3aa: CASTSGNGYTF

v_gene: TRBV20-1
d_gene: -
len: 15
abundance: -
j_gene: TRBJ1-6
CDR3nt: TGCAGTGCTAGCCTCCCCGGAGGAGGGATTTCACCCCTCCACTTT
CDR3aa: CSASLPGGGISPLHF

v_gene: TRBV3-1
d_gene: -
len: 14
abundance: -
j_gene: TRBJ1-2
CDR3nt: TGTGCCAGCAGCCGCTGGGAGGTTAACTATGGCTACACCTTC
CDR3aa: CASSRWEVNYGYTF

v_gene: TRBV30
d_gene: TRBD1
len: 13
abundance: few
j_gene: TRBJ1-6
CDR3nt: TGTGCCTGGAGTGGACAGGGCGATTCACCCCTCCACTTT
CDR3aa: CAWSGQGDSPLHF

v_gene: TRBV4-1
d_gene: -
len: 12
abundance: -
j_gene: TRBJ1-6
CDR3nt: TGCGCCAGCAGCCAAGAAACAGGGAGCCTCCACTTT
CDR3aa: CASSQETGSLHF

v_gene: TRBV27
d_gene: -
len: 14
abundance: once
j_gene: TRBJ1-6
CDR3nt: TGTGCCAGCCATCCTGGACAGCTTAATTCACCCCTCCACTTT
CDR3aa: CASHPGQLNSPLHF